A single sample gave rise to the 21 T cell receptor beta chains below, sequenced in a study of graft-versus-host responses after intestinal transplantation. Antigens for these TCRs are unknown. Libraries were prepared by immunoSEQ multiplex PCR; TCRdb keeps only in-frame clonotypes and omits some of them. The table has about 88,000 clones, under 95% seen once. The sequenced sample was unstimulated CD4+ T cells sorted from spleen or lymph node cells, obtained before transplant. These TCRs come from a human donor who was the organ donor for an intestinal transplant.

The chain carries TRBV10-3 and TRBJ1-5; a weak D match, TRBD1 (6 bases). V lost 1 base, J lost 6 bases, and 10 bases lay in between. The CDR3 has 14 residues. Germline V gene data show CDR1 as ENHRY and CDR2 as SYGVKD. The CDR3 sequence: CAISEWAGAQPQHF. CDR3 DNA: TGTGCCATCAGTGAGTGGGCAGGGGCTCAGCCCCAGCATTTT.

In its sample, this clone was seen a few times. At one boundary the junction diverges from the germline segment, which might be a read error. The chain couples TRBV7-9 to TRBJ2-7; D may be TRBD2 (7 bases). Germline V gene data show CDR1 as SEHNR and CDR2 as FQNEAQ (reference sequence). The CDR3 loop spans 11 amino acids. CDR3 region: CASSLKGGPNF. The CDR3 coding sequence is TGTGCCAGCAGCTTAAAGGGGGGGCCAAACTTC.

This chain links TRBV7-2 with TRBJ1-4, with TRBD1 identical over 10 bases. Germline trimming cut 5 bases from V and 7 bases from J; bases unmatched to any gene: 4. In germline, CDR1 is SGHTA, CDR2 FQGNSA. The CDR3 is 14 amino acids. CDR3 bases: TGTGCCAGCAGCCGGGACAGGGGCGTTGAAAAACTGTTTTTT. This gives the protein CASSRDRGVEKLFF.

The sample holds one count of this clone. The gene calls are TRBV18 and TRBJ2-5, with TRBD2 as a possible D gene (5 bases). Germline-derived CDR1 and CDR2 are KGHSH and LQKENI. Deletions cut 3 bases from V and 4 bases from J, with 6 bases between. The CDR3 runs to 12 residues. CDR3 sequence (DNA): TGTGCCAGCTCACCCCGGGGAGAGACCCAGTACTTC. This codes for CASSPRGETQYF.

This clone was picked up a small number of times. The chain employs TRBV6-5 and TRBJ2-7; 7 bases line up with TRBD2. The ends lost 0 bases at V and 3 bases at J; junction bases unmatched: 5. This CDR3 comprises 15 residues. CDR1 is MNHEY and CDR2 is SVGAGI in the germline V gene. The CDR3 is CASSYSTGGSYEQYF. Written as DNA, the CDR3 is TGTGCCAGCAGTTACTCTACGGGGGGAAGCTACGAGCAGTACTTC.

This clone was picked up one time. The genes are TRBV7-6 and TRBJ1-1, with no clear D. In germline, CDR1 is SGHVS, CDR2 FNYEAQ. CDR3 length equals 13 residues. V was trimmed by 2 bases and J by 8 bases, leaving 12 bases between them. The CDR3 sequence is CASSLILSGEAFF. CDR3 DNA: TGTGCCAGCAGCTTAATTCTCTCCGGGGAAGCTTTCTTT.

This chain links TRBV28 with TRBJ2-3, with 8 positions matching TRBD1. V shed 2 bases and J 5 bases; nucleotides not matched to a gene: 9. From germline, CDR1 is MDHEN and CDR2 SYDVKM. The CDR3 has 16 residues. The CDR3, as DNA: TGTGCCAGCAGTTTACCCCACAGGGGGACGGGAGATACGCAGTATTTT. Translation: CASSLPHRGTGDTQYF. Full variable domain (remainder filled in from reference TRBV28 and TRBJ2-3): DVKVTQSSRYLVKRTGEKVFLECVQDMDHENMFWYRQDPGLGLRLIYFSYDVKMKEKGDIPEGYSVSREKKERFSLILESASTNQTSMYLCASSLPHRGTGDTQYFGPGTRLTVL.

The V and J genes are TRBV28 and TRBJ2-3; 8 bases align to TRBD2. The ends lost 2 bases at V and 5 bases at J; junction bases unmatched: 6. CDR3 length: 15 amino acids. Germline V lookup: CDR1 MDHEN, CDR2 SYDVKM. This chain's CDR3 is CASSLVRLAGDTQYF. In DNA form, the CDR3 reads TGTGCCAGCAGTTTAGTTCGGCTAGCGGGAGATACGCAGTATTTT.

The chain recombines TRBV6-1 with TRBJ2-7; TRBD1 might be the D (6 bases). The V gene lost 1 base and the J gene lost 3 bases, with 10 bases spanning the gap. Germline CDR1 MNHNS, CDR2 SASEGT. The CDR3 contains 14 residues. This CDR3 is CASSEDRVIYEQYF. DNA for the CDR3: TGTGCCAGCAGTGAAGACAGGGTAATCTACGAGCAGTACTTC.

This clone has a single count. This chain links TRBV10-2 with TRBJ1-5; 10 bases are a match to TRBD1. Trimming removed 0 bases from V and 5 bases from J; junction bases left unmatched: 4. Germline V gene sequence: CDR1 WSHSY, CDR2 SAAADI. CDR3 length equals 16 residues. CDR3 protein: CASSESGTGAYQPQHF. The DNA of the CDR3 is TGCGCCAGCAGTGAGTCGGGGACAGGGGCGTATCAGCCCCAGCATTTT.

The V and J genes are TRBV29-1 and TRBJ2-2, with D possibly TRBD2 on 6 matching bases. From germline, CDR1 is SQVTM and CDR2 ANQGSEA. Between the trimmed V and J ends, which lost 7 bases and 6 bases, there was a span of 18 bases. The CDR3 is 14 amino acids. CDR3 nucleotides: TGCAGCGGCACGGACTACCCCGGGTCCGGGGAGCTGTTTTTT. Its translation is CSGTDYPGSGELFF.

This chain joins TRBV9 and TRBJ1-2; tentatively, D is TRBD1 (5 bases). The CDR3 covers 15 residues. Trimming removed 3 bases at V and 3 bases at J, with 15 bases between. Germline V gene lookup returns CDR1 SGDLS and CDR2 YYNGEE. CDR3 amino acids: CASSGGSTVDYGYTF. The DNA for the CDR3 is TGTGCCAGCAGCGGAGGCTCGACAGTAGACTATGGCTACACCTTC.

In DNA, the CDR3 is TGCGCCAGCAGTGAGGAGCGGGTACTAAACAATGAGCAGTTCTTC. This codes for CASSEERVLNNEQFF. The chain is built from TRBV10-1 and TRBJ2-1; D is perhaps TRBD2 (6 bases). Per the germline V gene, CDR1 is WNHNN and CDR2 is SYGVQD (reference sequence). Trimming cost V 2 bases and J 5 bases, with 13 bases left between them. The CDR3 totals 15 residues.

V and J are TRBV18 and TRBJ1-3, with D uncertain. Looked up from germline, CDR1 is KGHSH and CDR2 is LQKENI. This CDR3 spans 19 amino acids. V lost 1 base, J lost 1 base, and 20 bases lay in between. The CDR3 loop is CASSPQDGILIQSGNTIYF. The CDR3 bases are TGTGCCAGCTCACCACAAGATGGCATACTAATCCAGTCTGGAAACACCATATATTTT.

This chain links TRBV6-5 with TRBJ1-2; 9 bases match TRBD1. Germline CDR1 reads MNHEY; CDR2 reads SVGAGI. The CDR3 is 14 amino acids. The V segment lost 5 bases and the J segment 4 bases; nucleotides outside the gene matches: 5. CDR3 DNA sequence: TGTGCCAGCAGTCCCGGACAGGGGCCCTATGGCTACACCTTC. It codes for CASSPGQGPYGYTF.

The gene calls are TRBV30 and TRBJ2-1; D is uncertain. Germline V lookup: CDR1 GTSNPN, CDR2 SVGIG (reference sequence). Trimming took off 2 bases at V and 8 bases at J, with 7 bases between the two ends. This CDR3 comprises 11 residues. The CDR3 nucleotides are TGTGCCTGGAGTTCGTTTGATGAGCAGTTCTTC. Translation gives CAWSSFDEQFF.

The chain uses TRBV5-1 and TRBJ2-2; 8 positions match TRBD2. Trimming took 0 bases from V and 1 from J; bases not matched to a gene: 5. The CDR3 is 17 residues long. Germline V gene sequence: CDR1 SGHRS, CDR2 YFSETQ. CDR3 in amino acids: CASSLATSAGNTGELFF. The CDR3 DNA reads as TGCGCCAGCAGCTTGGCGACTAGCGCCGGGAACACCGGGGAGCTGTTTTTT.

Here the CDR3 DNA reads TGTGCCAGCAGCTTTAGGCTAGCGGCCTACAATGAGCAGTTCTTC. Translating gives CASSFRLAAYNEQFF. The chain employs TRBV11-2 and TRBJ2-1, with TRBD2 matching 7 bases. With 3 bases clipped from V and 2 bases from J, the junction kept 4 bases outside the gene matches. The CDR3 is 15 residues long. In germline, CDR1 is SGHAT, CDR2 FQNNGV.

This sequence joins TRBV14 and TRBJ1-2; D unresolved. This CDR3 has 15 amino acids. Germline V CDR1 and CDR2: SGHDN, FVKESK. V was clipped by 1 base and J by 0 bases, with 9 bases between them. CDR3 sequence: CASSQGSVSNYGYTF. The CDR3 nucleotides are TGTGCCAGCAGCCAAGGTTCAGTTTCTAACTATGGCTACACCTTC. The full variable domain, with the rest looked up from reference TRBV14 and TRBJ1-2, is EAGVTQFPSHSVIEKGQTVTLRCDPISGHDNLYWYRRVMGKEIKFLLHFVKESKQDESGMPNNRFLAERTGGTYSTLKVQPAELEDSGVYFCASSQGSVSNYGYTFGSGTRLTVV.

This chain joins TRBV7-2 and TRBJ1-1; 9 bases are shared with TRBD1. Germline V gene sequence: CDR1 SGHTA, CDR2 FQGNSA. This CDR3 spans 15 amino acids. The J segment lost 5 bases and the V segment lost 2 bases, leaving 6 bases of the junction unmatched. The CDR3 nucleotides read TGTGCCAGCAGCTTAAAAACAGGGGGCGATACTGAAGCTTTCTTT. Its translation: CASSLKTGGDTEAFF. Complete variable domain (other parts from reference TRBV7-2 and TRBJ1-1): GAGVSQSPSNKVTEKGKDVELRCDPISGHTALYWYRQSLGQGLEFLIYFQGNSAPDKSGLPSDRFSAERTGGSVSTLTIQRTQQEDSAVYLCASSLKTGGDTEAFFGQGTRLTVV.

The chain recombines TRBV7-3 with TRBJ2-2, with 11 bases aligning to TRBD2. From germline, CDR1 is SGHTA and CDR2 FQGTGA. The CDR3 spans 16 residues. V was pared by 4 bases and J by 7 bases, with 8 bases of the junction left unmatched. CDR3 DNA sequence: TGTGCCAGCAGCTCTCAACTAGCGGGAGCCCACGGGGAGCTGTTTTTT. This encodes CASSSQLAGAHGELFF.